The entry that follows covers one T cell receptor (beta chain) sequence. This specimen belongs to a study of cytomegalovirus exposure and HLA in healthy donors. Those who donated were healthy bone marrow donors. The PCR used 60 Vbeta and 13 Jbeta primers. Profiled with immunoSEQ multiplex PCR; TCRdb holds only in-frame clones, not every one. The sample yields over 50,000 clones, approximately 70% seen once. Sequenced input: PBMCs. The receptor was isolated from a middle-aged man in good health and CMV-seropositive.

The CDR3 here is CASSSGVAGGFYEQFF. The CDR3 region has the DNA TGTGCCAGCAGCTCAGGGGTAGCGGGAGGGTTCTATGAGCAGTTCTTC. The gene calls are TRBV7-2 and TRBJ2-1, with TRBD2 matching 11 bases. Trimming removed 4 bases from V and 8 bases from J; junction bases left unmatched: 10. CDR1 and CDR2 from the germline V gene are SGHTA and FQGNSA. This CDR3 is built from 16 residues.